Listed here are 22 T cell receptor beta chains from one sample, sequenced in a study of T cell changes during pregnancy in multiple sclerosis. Measured with immunoSEQ multiplex PCR; TCRdb has only the in-frame clones, and not every one. This sample has around 69,000 clones; approximately 91% occur once, and the top ten carry roughly 1.5%. Sequences were derived from peripheral blood, sampled in the third trimester of pregnancy. All receptors derive from a female donor with multiple sclerosis, enrolled in a pregnancy study.

A single count supports this clone. The rearrangement uses TRBV4-1 and TRBJ2-7, with TRBD1 matching over 8 bases. The V gene's germline CDR1 is MGHRA and CDR2 YSYEKL. With V trimmed by 2 bases and J by 4 bases, 4 bases remained unmatched. This CDR3 contains 14 residues. CDR3 region: CASSQWTGSYEQYF. CDR3 coding DNA: TGCGCCAGCAGCCAATGGACAGGGTCGTACGAGCAGTACTTC.

The V and J genes are TRBV2 and TRBJ1-4, with TRBD1 as a possible D gene (5 bases). The germline V gene has CDR1 SNHLY and CDR2 FYNNEI. V lost 7 bases, J lost 8 bases, and 14 bases lay in between. The CDR3 sequence is 13 residues long. CDR3 in DNA: TGTGCCAGCACGAGGCAGGGAAGAGAAAAACTGTTTTTT. Translation gives CASTRQGREKLFF.

J is TRBJ2-1 and V is TRBV4-3; D is unresolved. The germline CDR1 and CDR2 sequences are LGHNA and YSLEER. The CDR3 contains 16 residues. Trimming shortened V by 0 bases and J by 8 bases, and 17 bases separated the two germline ends. The DNA for the CDR3 is TGCGCCAGCAGCCAAGAAGTCACGGGTTTTTGGGATGAGCAGTTCTTC. It codes for CASSQEVTGFWDEQFF.

V is TRBV6-4 and J is TRBJ2-3; 8 nucleotides line up with TRBD2. The V and J ends lost 10 bases and 4 bases, in that order; junction bases with no gene match: 13. The length of the CDR3 is 15 residues. Germline CDR1 reads MRHNA; CDR2 reads SNTAGT. The CDR3 loop reads CATSSRGGPSDTQYF. CDR3 bases: TGTGCCACCTCATCTCGCGGGGGGCCTTCAGATACGCAGTATTTT.

This chain joins TRBV5-1 and TRBJ1-4; D perhaps matches TRBD1 (6 bases). The CDR3 has 16 amino acids. CDR1 SGHRS and CDR2 YFSETQ come from the germline V gene. V was pared by 6 bases and J by 3 bases, with 18 bases between. The CDR3 loop reads CASTAGPDRPNEKLFF. The DNA of the CDR3 is TGCGCCAGCACCGCTGGGCCGGACAGACCTAATGAAAAACTGTTTTTT.

The V gene is TRBV6-6, the J gene TRBJ1-1; D gene uncertain. This CDR3 contains 16 residues. The V gene's germline CDR1 is MNHNY and CDR2 SVGAGI (reference sequence). The V gene lost 6 bases and the J gene lost 2 bases, with 19 bases spanning the gap. In nucleotides, the CDR3 is TGTGCCAGCAGACCGGCGAATCGAGGTAAAAACACTGAAGCTTTCTTT. It translates to CASRPANRGKNTEAFF.

The chain's CDR3 is CASSLVGGGAYEQYF. CDR3 coding DNA: TGCGCCAGCAGCTTGGTAGGCGGGGGGGCCTACGAGCAGTACTTC. The chain links TRBV5-1 to TRBJ2-7, with TRBD2 matching 9 bases. CDR1 SGHRS and CDR2 YFSETQ come from the germline V gene. J was trimmed by 2 bases and V by 0 bases; bases with no gene match: 3. The CDR3 totals 15 residues.

The rearrangement uses TRBV19 and TRBJ2-7; D is undetermined. CDR3 length: 14 amino acids. CDR1 LNHDA and CDR2 SQIVND come from the germline V gene (reference sequence). The V gene lost 3 bases and the J gene lost 4 bases, with 13 bases spanning the gap. The DNA of the CDR3 is TGTGCCAGTAGTATTAGCAGCAGCAATTACGAGCAGTACTTC. Its translation: CASSISSSNYEQYF.

J is TRBJ1-5 and V is TRBV2; D call uncertain. The V end was cut by 6 bases, the J end by 4 bases, with 16 bases between. This CDR3 spans 15 amino acids. The germline V gene encodes CDR1 SNHLY and CDR2 FYNNEI. Here the CDR3 reads CASSVEHGLNQPQHF. The CDR3 region has the DNA TGTGCCAGCAGCGTGGAGCATGGGTTAAATCAGCCCCAGCATTTT. Full variable domain (remainder filled in from reference TRBV2 and TRBJ1-5): EPEVTQTPSHQVTQMGQEVILRCVPISNHLYFYWYRQILGQKVEFLVSFYNNEISEKSEIFDDQFSVERPDGSNFTLKIRSTKLEDSAMYFCASSVEHGLNQPQHFGDGTRLSIL.

This clone was observed a handful of times. The chain has TRBV5-6 and TRBJ1-1, with 12 bases matching TRBD1. CDR1 and CDR2 from the germline V gene are SGHDT and YYEEEE. V dropped 2 bases and J dropped 0; count of bases not matched to a gene: 8. The CDR3 is 18 amino acids. CDR3 sequence reads: CASSLDRDRGLVNTEAFF. CDR3 in DNA: TGTGCCAGCAGCTTAGACCGGGACAGGGGGCTGGTGAACACTGAAGCTTTCTTT.

The V call is TRBV2, the J call TRBJ1-5; the D gene is possibly TRBD1 (5 bases). In germline, CDR1 is SNHLY, CDR2 FYNNEI. The V gene lost 5 bases and the J gene lost 0 bases, with 11 bases spanning the gap. This CDR3 has 15 residues. This CDR3 reads CASSFFQGSNQPQHF. As DNA, the CDR3 is TGTGCCAGCAGTTTTTTCCAGGGTAGCAATCAGCCCCAGCATTTT. Supplemented by reference TRBV2 and TRBJ1-5, the full variable domain reads EPEVTQTPSHQVTQMGQEVILRCVPISNHLYFYWYRQILGQKVEFLVSFYNNEISEKSEIFDDQFSVERPDGSNFTLKIRSTKLEDSAMYFCASSFFQGSNQPQHFGDGTRLSIL.

The chain combines TRBV6-4 with TRBJ2-3; TRBD2 matches 13 bases. Germline lookup yields CDR1 MRHNA and CDR2 SNTAGT. J was trimmed by 1 base and V by 2 bases; bases with no gene match: 0. The CDR3 is made up of 16 amino acids. CDR3 sequence: CASSDGTSGGTDTQYF. In DNA, the CDR3 is TGTGCCAGCAGTGACGGGACTAGCGGGGGCACAGATACGCAGTATTTT.

The chain couples TRBV4-1 to TRBJ2-7; D unresolved. Germline lookup yields CDR1 MGHRA and CDR2 YSYEKL. The ends were cut back, 0 bases at V and 0 bases at J, with 12 bases in the middle. The CDR3 sequence is 16 residues long. In nucleotides, the CDR3 is TGCGCCAGCAGCCAAGAACCTCGGGTTATCTCCTACGAGCAGTACTTC. Its translation is CASSQEPRVISYEQYF.

V is TRBV30 and J is TRBJ2-7; 11 bases map to TRBD2. The CDR3 extends over 15 amino acids. J lost 3 bases, V lost 0 bases, and 4 bases had no gene match. Germline CDR1 GTSNPN, CDR2 SVGIG (reference sequence). CDR3 residues: CAWSVTSGGFYEQYF. The CDR3 coding sequence is TGTGCCTGGAGTGTAACTAGCGGGGGTTTCTACGAGCAGTACTTC.

The chain couples TRBV18 to TRBJ1-1; 7 bases are shared with TRBD1. V lost 2 bases, J lost 6 bases, and 6 bases stayed unmatched. Germline V CDR1 and CDR2: KGHSH, LQKENI. The CDR3 consists of 14 residues. The CDR3 DNA follows: TGTGCCAGCTCACCATCCACAGGGGAGGCTGAAGCTTTCTTT. Protein product: CASSPSTGEAEAFF.

The gene calls are TRBV5-4 and TRBJ1-1, with 12 bases aligning to TRBD1. Germline CDR1 and CDR2: SGHNT and YYREEE (reference sequence). The CDR3 runs to 15 residues. Trimming took 3 bases from V and 6 from J; bases not matched to a gene: 6. CDR3 amino acids: CASSYGTGGFPEAFF. The CDR3 nucleotides are TGTGCCAGCAGCTACGGGACAGGGGGCTTCCCTGAAGCTTTCTTT.

The chain employs TRBV2 and TRBJ2-7, with D tentatively TRBD1 (6 bases). The CDR3 sequence is 13 residues long. In germline, CDR1 is SNHLY, CDR2 FYNNEI. Between the trimmed V and J ends, which lost 6 bases and 3 bases, there was a span of 12 bases. In nucleotides, the CDR3 is TGTGCCAGCAGGAGAGACAGGTTCTACGAGCAGTACTTC. It specifies CASRRDRFYEQYF.

The DNA for the CDR3 is TGTGCCTGGGGTAGACAGGGTTTCGGTCAGCCCCAGCATTTT. It codes for CAWGRQGFGQPQHF. The chain combines TRBV30 with TRBJ1-5; TRBD1 matches at 7 bases. Per germline, CDR1 GTSNPN and CDR2 SVGIG (reference sequence). The V gene end was trimmed by 5 bases and the J gene end by 6 bases; junction bases not matched to a gene: 10. The CDR3 length is 14 residues.

The chain carries TRBV7-8 and TRBJ2-7; 7 bases map to TRBD2. The V gene's germline CDR1 is SGHVS and CDR2 FQNEAQ. Trimming took 1 base from V and 6 from J; bases not matched to a gene: 6. There are 14 residues in the CDR3. CDR3 protein: CASSLGPGRGEQYF. CDR3 nucleotides: TGTGCCAGCAGCTTAGGTCCAGGGAGGGGCGAGCAGTACTTC.

The rearrangement uses TRBV7-2 and TRBJ2-7, with 9 bases matching TRBD2. V was pared by 3 bases and J by 4 bases, with 4 bases of the junction left unmatched. CDR1 is SGHTA and CDR2 is FQGNSA in the germline V gene. This CDR3 region has 14 residues. CDR3 loop: CASSFGGGGYEQYF. CDR3 bases: TGTGCCAGCAGCTTTGGCGGGGGGGGTTACGAGCAGTACTTC.

The chain links TRBV4-3 to TRBJ2-5, with D tentatively TRBD2 (5 bases). From germline, CDR1 is LGHNA and CDR2 YSLEER. V gave up 0 bases and J gave up 0 bases, with 14 bases separating them. This CDR3 region has 17 residues. CDR3 nucleotides: TGCGCCAGCAGCCAAGATTCGGGGTACGGGCACCAAGAGACCCAGTACTTC. Protein product: CASSQDSGYGHQETQYF.

The V gene is TRBV19, the J gene TRBJ1-5; 7 bases align to TRBD1. CDR1 is LNHDA and CDR2 is SQIVND in the germline V gene (reference sequence). This CDR3 contains 15 residues. After removal of 7 bases from V and 7 bases from J, the junction contained 13 bases not matched to a gene. For the CDR3, the DNA is TGTGCCAGTACTAGGAGAACAGGGGTGGGACAGCCCCAGCATTTT. As protein: CASTRRTGVGQPQHF. The variable domain in full, completed from reference TRBV19 and TRBJ1-5, reads DGGITQSPKYLFRKEGQNVTLSCEQNLNHDAMYWYRQDPGQGLRLIYYSQIVNDFQKGDIAEGYSVSREKKESFPLTVTSAQKNPTAFYLCASTRRTGVGQPQHFGDGTRLSIL.